The source of this T cell receptor (beta chain) is a study of cytomegalovirus exposure and HLA in healthy donors. The CDR3 runs to 17 residues. Germline V CDR1 and CDR2: ENHRY, SYGVKD. Unmatched junction bases numbered 10, after V lost 6 bases and J lost 0 bases. Notes on this clone: Its antigen remains unknown.

PCR involved 60 Vbeta and 13 Jbeta primers. Assay used: immunoSEQ multiplex PCR; TCRdb lists only in-frame clones, some missing. The repertoire includes over 150,000 clones, almost 80% of them detected once, and around 1.3% sits in the top ten. General study points: Accurate prediction of most subjects' HLA-A and HLA-B alleles from TCR beta sequences was reported. In vitro checks showed that a few CMV-associated chains really do target CMV antigens.

This chain joins TRBV10-3 and TRBJ1-3; 8 bases match TRBD1. Specimen: PBMCs. The receptor's source is a woman aged 45-65 years in good health and CMV-seronegative. Written as DNA, the CDR3 is TGTGCCATCAGCGCGGGACAGGACTATCTCTCTGGAAACACCATATATTTT. Its translation is CAISAGQDYLSGNTIYF.